This TCR beta chain was identified in a study of blood T cell repertoires in COVID-19. Study overall: The United States, Italy and Spain were the sources of the acute and convalescent COVID-19 samples. In each case, the material was cDNA or gDNA derived from T cells, B-cell-depleted T cells, or PBMCs.

Per the original methods: Nucleated cell counts were estimated from reference gene primer amplification. Clones were sequenced by immunoSEQ multiplex PCR, and TCRdb holds only the in-frame ones, with some missing. V, J and clone size are taken as reported in that table, and D and trimming were inferred from the DNA itself. The sample holds around 170,000 clones, less than 90% seen once. In germline, CDR1 is SGHTA, CDR2 FQGTGA. J was trimmed by 7 bases and V by 2 bases; bases with no gene match: 8. The CDR3 loop spans 17 amino acids. Sequencing used peripheral blood. The TCR comes from a man in his 60s with acute or convalescent COVID-19. The gene calls are TRBV7-3 and TRBJ2-1; 13 nucleotides line up with TRBD2. The CDR3: CASSLVRLAGGLNEQFF. In nucleotides, the CDR3 is TGTGCCAGCAGCTTAGTAAGACTAGCGGGGGGCCTGAATGAGCAGTTCTTC.